This TCR beta chain emerged from a study of control samples from healthy donors and cancer patients. Here immunoSEQ multiplex PCR was the method, and the copy in TCRdb shows in-frame clones only, minus some. The table includes roughly 73,000 clones, approximately 87% detected once. Trimming left V 3 bases short and J 3 bases short, with 12 bases between. Germline V gives CDR1 SGHRS, CDR2 YFSETQ. The CDR3 contains 15 residues. The genes are TRBV5-1 and TRBJ1-4; D is unclear. Sequencing was carried out using blood. The origin of this receptor is a man aged 50-60 years in good health. Here the CDR3 reads CASSWARASNEKLFF. Written as DNA, the CDR3 is TGCGCCAGCAGCTGGGCTCGGGCCTCTAATGAAAAACTGTTTTTT.